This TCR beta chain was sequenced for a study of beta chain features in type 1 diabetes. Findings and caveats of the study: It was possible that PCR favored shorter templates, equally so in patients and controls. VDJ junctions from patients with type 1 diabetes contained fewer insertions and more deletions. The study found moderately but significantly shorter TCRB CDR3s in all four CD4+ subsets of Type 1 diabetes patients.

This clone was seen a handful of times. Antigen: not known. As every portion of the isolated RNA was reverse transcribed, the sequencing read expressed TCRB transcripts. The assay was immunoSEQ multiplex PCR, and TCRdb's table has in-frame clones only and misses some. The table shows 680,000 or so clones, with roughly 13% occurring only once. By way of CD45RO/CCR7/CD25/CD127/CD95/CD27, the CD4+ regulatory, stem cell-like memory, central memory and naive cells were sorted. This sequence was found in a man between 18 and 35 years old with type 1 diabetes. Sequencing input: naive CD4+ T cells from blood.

In nucleotides, the CDR3 is TGTGCCAGCAGCCCTCCCGGGTCCCTATCCTACGAGCAGTACTTC. It translates to CASSPPGSLSYEQYF. V and J are TRBV28 and TRBJ2-7; no firm D call. The germline CDR1 and CDR2 sequences are MDHEN and SYDVKM. Trimming took 6 bases from V and 1 from J, leaving 16 bases between them. The CDR3 has 15 residues.